Only a few counts were recorded for the clone carrying this T cell receptor beta chain. Relative to the germline gene, one junction end is altered; a read error may explain this. From RNA transcripts, TCR beta CDR3 regions were amplified. HTBI primers were used for first-round RT-PCR of the TCR CDR3. Via MiXCR, TCRdb re-called the multiplex PCR reads, giving one row per CDR3 protein. Counted here are around 690,000 distinct CDR3 sequences, less than 25% occurring once; the ten biggest clones make up more than 30%. It was uncontrolled infection, other autoimmune disease, pregnancy or lactation that excluded patients. This sample was taken from a study of T cells in Graves' hyperthyroidism and ophthalmopathy. The V gene's germline CDR1 is SNHLY and CDR2 FYNNEI. The CDR3 is 14 amino acids.

The sequence came from a man aged 25 to 40 with Graves' ophthalmopathy. The chain employs TRBV2 and TRBJ1-4; TRBD1 agrees at 9 bases. The sample was blood. The CDR3 loop reads CASSYRGPNGKLFF. The DNA for the CDR3 is TGTGCCAGCAGTTACAGGGGGCCTAATGGAAAACTGTTTTTT.